Following are 11 T cell receptor beta chains from one sample sequenced in a study of cytomegalovirus exposure and HLA in healthy donors. With 60 Vbeta and 13 Jbeta primers, the PCR was carried out. The repertoire was sequenced with immunoSEQ multiplex PCR; TCRdb's copy has only in-frame clones and lacks some. Found here are around 170,000 clones, over 60% of them singletons; the top ten hold approximately 1.6%. Material for sequencing was PBMCs. The receptor set was obtained from a girl between 10 and 17 years old in good health and CMV-seronegative.

V and J are TRBV29-1 and TRBJ1-5; a weak D match, TRBD1 (5 bases). The germline V gene encodes CDR1 SQVTM and CDR2 ANQGSEA. V dropped 4 bases and J dropped 8 bases, with 12 bases sitting between them. The CDR3 is 12 amino acids. The CDR3 sequence is CSVGFLGEPQHF. In DNA form, the CDR3 reads TGCAGCGTTGGTTTTTTAGGGGAGCCCCAGCATTTT.

V and J are TRBV5-1 and TRBJ1-1; D gene ambiguous. The CDR3 covers 13 residues. Per the germline V gene, CDR1 is SGHRS and CDR2 is YFSETQ. Trimming pared 5 bases from V and 1 base from J, leaving 9 bases between. This chain's CDR3 is CASRETPNTEAFF. DNA for the CDR3: TGCGCCAGCAGAGAGACACCGAACACTGAAGCTTTCTTT. Complete variable domain (other parts from reference TRBV5-1 and TRBJ1-1): KAGVTQTPRYLIKTRGQQVTLSCSPISGHRSVSWYQQTPGQGLQFLFEYFSETQRNKGNFPGRFSGRQFSNSRSEMNVSTLELGDSALYLCASRETPNTEAFFGQGTRLTVV.

The rearrangement uses TRBV7-8 and TRBJ1-1; weak D call: TRBD1 (5 bases). With 10 bases removed from V and 7 bases from J, the gap between germline ends came to 16 bases. The CDR3 contains 12 residues. Germline assignment: CDR1 SGHVS and CDR2 FQNEAQ. The CDR3 bases are TGTGCCACCCGGCAAGTGCAGGGTGAAGCTTTCTTT. Encoded protein: CATRQVQGEAFF.

The V and J genes are TRBV27 and TRBJ2-7, with 7 bases aligning to TRBD1. The CDR3 spans 14 residues. CDR1 is MNHEY, CDR2 SMNVEV, per germline (reference sequence). V dropped 8 bases and J dropped 6; count of bases not matched to a gene: 13. CDR3 residues: CASSPIPQGSEQYF. The CDR3 DNA reads TGTGCCAGCTCCCCTATCCCACAGGGGTCCGAGCAGTACTTC.

This clone was seen a few times. The chain employs TRBV2 and TRBJ1-2; TRBD1 aligns across 10 bases. Germline trimming cut 10 bases from V and 8 bases from J; bases unmatched to any gene: 13. This CDR3 is built from 14 residues. Germline CDR1 is SNHLY and CDR2 is FYNNEI. The CDR3 here is CATSRDRGGGGYTF. As DNA, the CDR3 is TGTGCCACCTCCCGGGACAGGGGCGGAGGGGGCTACACCTTC.

CDR3 protein: CASSINQAYYGYTF. In DNA form, the CDR3 reads TGTGCCAGCAGTATTAACCAGGCATACTATGGCTACACCTTC. The chain links TRBV2 to TRBJ1-2, with D uncertain. Trimming shortened V by 5 bases and J by 3 bases, and 13 bases separated the two germline ends. Per the germline V gene, CDR1 is SNHLY and CDR2 is FYNNEI. This CDR3 is 14 amino acids long.

The chain employs TRBV6-5 and TRBJ2-7; TRBD1 agrees at 8 bases. With 6 bases clipped from V and 2 bases from J, the junction kept 6 bases outside the gene matches. Germline CDR1 MNHEY, CDR2 SVGAGI. This CDR3 comprises 14 residues. CDR3 DNA sequence: TGTGCCAGCAGCCGGACAGGGCCCACCTACGAGCAGTACTTC. As protein: CASSRTGPTYEQYF.

The chain links TRBV27 to TRBJ1-2; 7 bases match TRBD1. CDR1 is MNHEY and CDR2 is SMNVEV in the germline V gene (reference sequence). CDR3 length: 16 amino acids. V was clipped by 4 bases and J by 1 base; unmatched bases: 9. This CDR3 is CASSSLQGNINYGYTF. In nucleotides, the CDR3 is TGTGCCAGCAGTTCACTACAGGGGAATATTAACTATGGCTACACCTTC.

This chain uses TRBV7-8 with TRBJ1-1, with 8 positions matching TRBD1. Looked up from germline, CDR1 is SGHVS and CDR2 is FQNEAQ. The CDR3 totals 15 residues. The J segment lost 1 base and the V segment lost 0 bases, leaving 1 base of the junction unmatched. The CDR3: CASSLATGGNTEAFF. CDR3 DNA: TGTGCCAGCAGCTTAGCTACAGGGGGGAACACTGAAGCTTTCTTT.

This clone came up a few times. The genes are TRBV5-6 and TRBJ2-5; 10 bases map to TRBD1. Germline CDR1 and CDR2: SGHDT and YYEEEE. The junction had 6 bases not matched to a gene; V was cut back by 3 bases and J by 4 bases. There are 15 residues in the CDR3. The CDR3 DNA follows: TGTGCCAGCAGCTCGGACAGGGGGTATGTAGAGACCCAGTACTTC. It is translated as CASSSDRGYVETQYF.

This clone was seen a few times. The rearrangement links TRBV5-1 to TRBJ1-1; the D gene is possibly TRBD1 (6 bases). V lost 2 bases and J 3 bases, leaving 20 bases between the germline ends. Germline lookup yields CDR1 SGHRS and CDR2 YFSETQ. The CDR3 contains 17 residues. CDR3 in amino acids: CASSFYFGRSGDTEAFF. CDR3 nucleotide sequence: TGCGCCAGCAGCTTTTATTTCGGGAGGTCAGGGGACACTGAAGCTTTCTTT.